This TCR beta chain emerged from a study of blood T cells in healthy people across ages (dated by TCRdb to between 2015 and 2016). Broadly, across the study: Template switching captured roughly one uniquely barcoded TCR beta cDNA molecule per two T cells in model experiments. The study measured age-related changes in TCR beta repertoire diversity using deep sequencing normalized with unique cDNA molecular identifiers. The donors were split into four age groups: young (average about 16 years), middle-aged (39), aged (62) and long-lived (roughly 77). To avoid experimental bias, donors of different ages were randomly spread across the sequencing lanes. Two additional independent replicas of 1 million unique cDNA reads from the same blood draw were analyzed for two donors (one aged 18 to 30 and one aged 80 or older). The study at large found these results: Observed TCR beta diversity per million T cells fell roughly linearly with age, and a significant reduction was already apparent by age around 36. Observed TCR beta diversity correlated strongly with the percentage of naive T cells measured by flow cytometry. Since profiling was done on bulk unsorted PBMCs, naive and antigen-experienced compartments could not be conclusively compared. Because donor CMV infection status was unknown, age-related changes in expanded clonotypes were potentially confounded. Estimates of total diversity from one million sequenced T cells were regarded as lower bounds and underestimates. Compared with the aged group, the long-lived group had more naive CD4+ T cells, fewer expanded clones and increased TCR diversity, suggesting age selection.

Library method: 5' RACE. Data came from an Illumina HiSeq 2500. A second about 7 to 11 cycle PCR used a sample-barcoded 5' primer and a J-beta primer mix. Each TCR beta cDNA molecule received a unique molecular identifier from a template-switch 5' adaptor carrying 12 random nucleotides. Each sample yielded at least 3 million CDR3-containing paired-end reads. All of the RNA was converted into first-strand cDNA using the Mint cDNA synthesis kit, with a TRBC-specific oligonucleotide serving as the primer. All cDNA was treated with uracil-DNA glycosylase and then went through a first 18-cycle PCR with the universal primers M1SS and BC2_uni_R. The paper's data handling went like this. Each sample was normalized by randomly selecting 1 million high-quality reads, each carrying a distinct molecular identifier. Instead of being binned into consensus sequences, reads that shared molecular identifiers were thrown out. MiTCR, run with a Q25 quality threshold and the strictest error-elimination algorithm, handled CDR3 identification, clonotype clustering and error correction. Lower-bound total TCR beta diversity was estimated with a nonparametric unseen species model using Euler transformation. TCRdb reprocessed the public reads (quality trimming at Q25 with fastp, clone calling with MiXCR) and kept in-frame beta chains. A single entry per CDR3 protein holds the most common genes and DNA from its merged rows. The V and J calls were not made by the authors but by TCRdb's processing. Recorded for this sample are 500,000 to 700,000 distinct CDR3 sequences; approximately 30% of them occurred a single time. Of the sample, 15% to 19% falls within the top ten clones.

The donors were about 40 Caucasian individuals from Russia, aged about 6 to 100 years, who were systemically healthy. Each donor gave ten milliliters of peripheral blood, drawn into EDTA-treated Vacutainer tubes. Ficoll-Paque density-gradient centrifugation was used to isolate PBMCs, with at least 7 million per sample. Total RNA, at least 6 micrograms per sample, was extracted from PBMCs with Trizol reagent. The percentages of naive CD45RAhigh/CD27high T cells were determined by flow cytometry on a PBMC aliquot from every donor. Trimming leaves V shorter by 4 bases and J shorter by 1 base, with the junction holding 11 bases beyond the gene matches. The CDR3 measures 16 amino acids from cysteine to phenylalanine. Only CDR3 DNA remains: 48 bases, in frame from the first base. For CDR1 and CDR2, the germline V gene (reference sequence) lists SGHKS and YYEKEE. The table lists this clonotype with many counts. There is no known antigen for this receptor. No much larger clone exists at a distance of one base, and base qualities are not known.

This chain joins TRBV5-5 to TRBJ2-7; 7 bases in the junction line up with TRBD1. The sequenced sample consisted of blood. The sequence was collected from a woman of 80 years or more in good health. At the DNA level, the sequence is TGTGCCAGCAGCCTGCCCGGCAGGGGGTCATCCTACGAGCAGTACTTC. This codes for CASSLPGRGSSYEQYF. The CDR3, completed at both ends by the reference TRBV5-5 and TRBJ2-7 genes, gives the full variable domain DAGVTQSPTHLIKTRGQQVTLRCSPISGHKSVSWYQQVLGQGPQFIFQYYEKEERGRGNFPDRFSARQFPNYSSELNVNALLLGDSALYLCASSLPGRGSSYEQYFGPGTRLTVT.